This T cell receptor beta chain stems from a study of metastatic and nonmetastatic thyroid tumors. In the study overall: From malignant and benign thyroid patients, repertoires in blood and in tumor or nodule tissue were compared. Study conclusions and caveats: A significant increase in TCR beta diversity was reportedly seen in malignant thyroid tumors relative to benign nodules, in blood and tumor.

The germline V gene has CDR1 SGHDT and CDR2 YYEEEE. V lost 0 bases, J lost 2 bases, and 12 bases lay in between. The length of the CDR3 is 16 residues. In the study's own analysis: Clinicopathological groups of papillary thyroid cancer showed CDR3 differences that were used to build a distant-metastasis classifier. MiXCR was used by TCRdb to re-call the PCR reads. The V and J calls come from TCRdb's annotation, not from the publication. The sample consists of about 40,000 clones, about 16% of them appearing once. This clone came up many times. Its cognate antigen is unknown. Thyroid surgery was performed in patients who had received no treatment beforehand.

The sequencing input was blood. This chain links TRBV5-6 with TRBJ1-3, with D perhaps TRBD1 (5 bases). This TCR derives from a female donor with papillary thyroid cancer or a benign thyroid nodule (not recorded which). Some clones in this sample may be carry-over from other donors' samples. The CDR3 nucleotides read TGTGCCAGCAGCTTGGTTGGGGGTCGACCTGGAAACACCATATATTTT. Translation gives CASSLVGGRPGNTIYF.